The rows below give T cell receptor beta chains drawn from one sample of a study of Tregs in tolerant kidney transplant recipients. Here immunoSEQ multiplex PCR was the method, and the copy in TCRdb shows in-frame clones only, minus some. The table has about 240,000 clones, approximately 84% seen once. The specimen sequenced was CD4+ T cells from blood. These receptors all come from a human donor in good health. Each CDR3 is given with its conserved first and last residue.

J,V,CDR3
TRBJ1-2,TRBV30,CAWRAGTAERYGYTF
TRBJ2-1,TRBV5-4,CASSSRGGAYNEQFF
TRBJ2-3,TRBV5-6,CASSLPHSTDTQYF
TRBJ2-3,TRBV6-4,CASSASGSKTSTDTQYF
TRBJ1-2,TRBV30,CAWSSKGTYGYTF
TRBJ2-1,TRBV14,CASSQDRLHEQFF
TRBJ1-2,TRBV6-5,CASSRGDNINYGYTF
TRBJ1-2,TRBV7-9,CASSLRRDYGYTF
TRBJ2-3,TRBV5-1,CASSSDRWTDTQYF
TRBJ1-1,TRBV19,CASSVGGLNTEAFF
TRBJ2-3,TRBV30,CAWSVGGGESDTQYF
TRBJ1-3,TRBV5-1,CASSPGDTMSSGNTIYF
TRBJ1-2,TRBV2,CAIREETGYGYTF
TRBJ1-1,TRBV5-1,CASSLSTEAFF
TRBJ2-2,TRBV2,CASKGDSNTGELFF
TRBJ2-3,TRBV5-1,CASSPGAGTTDTQYF
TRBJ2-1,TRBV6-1,CASSAGHDTYNEQFF
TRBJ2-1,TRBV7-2,CASSHLGYNEQFF
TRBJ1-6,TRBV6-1,CASTGPVGYSPLHF
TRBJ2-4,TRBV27,CASSARGSIQYF
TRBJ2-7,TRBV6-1,CASSGTGKHEQYF
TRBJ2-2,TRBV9,CASSVGVSGRTGELFF
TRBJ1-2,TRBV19,CASSIDHGTNYGYTF
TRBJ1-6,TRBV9,CASSAPGAPGESPLHF
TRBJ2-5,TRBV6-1,CASRETDSNQETQYF
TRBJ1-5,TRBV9,CASSPNPQINQPQHF
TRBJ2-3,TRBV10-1,CASSEPGTDTQYF
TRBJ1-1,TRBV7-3,CASSLIGTGTEAFF
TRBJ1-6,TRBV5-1,CASSLGDIGSPLHF
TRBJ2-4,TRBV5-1,CASTPRGDTKNIQYF
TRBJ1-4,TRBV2,CASRDTRDEKLFF
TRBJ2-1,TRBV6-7,CASTQGCEQFF
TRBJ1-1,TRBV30,CAYTRGNGANTEAFF
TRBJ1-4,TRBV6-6,CASSYSRSEKLFF
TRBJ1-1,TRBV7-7,CASSNGLNTEAFF
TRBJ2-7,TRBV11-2,CASSQGTGDYEQYF
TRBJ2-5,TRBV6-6,CASSYSRQETQYF
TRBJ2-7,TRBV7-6,CASSLVGHSSYEQYF
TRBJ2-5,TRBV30,CAWSSSVKETQYF
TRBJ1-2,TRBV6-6,CASSPGQNYGYTF
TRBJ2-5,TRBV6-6,CASAEGRAGATQYF